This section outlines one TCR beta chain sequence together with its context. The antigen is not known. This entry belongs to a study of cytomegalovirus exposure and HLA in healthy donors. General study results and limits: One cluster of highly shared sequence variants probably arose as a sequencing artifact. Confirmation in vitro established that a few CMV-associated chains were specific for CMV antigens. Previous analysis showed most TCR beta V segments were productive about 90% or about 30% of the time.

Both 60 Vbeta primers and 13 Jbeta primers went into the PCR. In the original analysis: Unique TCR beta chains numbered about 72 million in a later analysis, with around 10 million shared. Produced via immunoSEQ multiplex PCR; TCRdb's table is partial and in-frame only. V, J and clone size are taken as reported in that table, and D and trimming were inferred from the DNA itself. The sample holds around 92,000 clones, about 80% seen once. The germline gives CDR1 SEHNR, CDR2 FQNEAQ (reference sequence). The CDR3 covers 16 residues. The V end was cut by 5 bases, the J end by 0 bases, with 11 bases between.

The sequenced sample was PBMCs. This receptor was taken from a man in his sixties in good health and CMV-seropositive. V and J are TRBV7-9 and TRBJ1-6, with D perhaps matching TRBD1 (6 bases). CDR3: CASSITGSSYNSPLHF. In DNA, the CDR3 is TGTGCCAGCAGCATCACAGGGAGCTCCTATAATTCACCCCTCCACTTT.